The 12 T cell receptor beta chains listed next were all sequenced from one sample in a study of blood T cell repertoires in COVID-19. This table comes from immunoSEQ multiplex PCR, and its TCRdb copy is limited to in-frame clones, with some not included. Among roughly 69,000 clones listed, around four fifths were seen once. Source material: peripheral blood. These TCRs come from a human donor in a cohort sampled during active COVID-19.

This rearrangement joins TRBV4-1 to TRBJ1-1; no firm D call. The V end was cut by 7 bases, the J end by 0 bases, with 12 bases between. CDR3 length: 14 residues. Germline V gives CDR1 MGHRA, CDR2 YSYEKL. CDR3 loop: CASNSGPLNTEAFF. CDR3 nucleotides: TGCGCCAGCAATTCTGGGCCCCTGAACACTGAAGCTTTCTTT.

The chain joins TRBV3-1 (or the pseudogene TRBV3-2) to TRBJ2-7; D possibly corresponds to TRBD2 (6 bases). The CDR3 consists of 14 residues. V was trimmed by 4 bases and J by 4 bases, leaving 14 bases between them. Per the germline V gene, CDR1 is LGHDT and CDR2 is YNNKEL (reference sequence). CDR3 residues: CASSRGTVRYEQYF. Written as DNA, the CDR3 is TGTGCCAGCAGCCGCGGGACGGTTAGGTACGAGCAGTACTTC.

The rearrangement uses TRBV6-5 and TRBJ1-3; 9 positions match TRBD1. Germline trimming cut 0 bases from V and 4 bases from J; bases unmatched to any gene: 1. This CDR3 comprises 15 residues. Germline assignment: CDR1 MNHEY and CDR2 SVGAGI. The CDR3 DNA follows: TGTGCCAGCAGTTACTCTGGACAGGGGGGAAACACCATATATTTT. It specifies CASSYSGQGGNTIYF.

The genes are TRBV4-2 and TRBJ2-7; 8 nucleotides match TRBD2. Germline-derived CDR1 and CDR2 are LGHNA and YNFKEQ. Trimming removed 3 bases from V and 4 bases from J; junction bases left unmatched: 8. This CDR3 comprises 15 residues. CDR3 nucleotides: TGTGCCAGCAGCCACCTCGGGGGGGCCCAATACGAGCAGTACTTC. Translated, it gives CASSHLGGAQYEQYF.

The chain joins TRBV2 to TRBJ2-1; perhaps TRBD2 as D (5 bases). V lost 0 bases, J lost 12 bases, and 15 bases lay in between. The V gene's germline CDR1 is SNHLY and CDR2 FYNNEI. This CDR3 region has 14 residues. The CDR3 DNA reads as TGTGCCAGCAGTGAAGCGGTTAGGGCTCGGGGGCAGTTCTTC. It is translated as CASSEAVRARGQFF.

V usage is TRBV7-9 and J usage is TRBJ1-2, with D possibly being TRBD1 (5 bases). Trimming cost V 4 bases and J 3 bases, with 15 bases left between them. Germline values: CDR1 SEHNR, CDR2 FQNEAQ (reference sequence). The CDR3 is 15 residues long. The CDR3 DNA sequence: TGTGCCAGCAGCTCTGGAACCAGGGTAGACTATGGCTACACCTTC. Residues: CASSSGTRVDYGYTF.

CDR3 bases: TGCGCCAGCAGCTCAGCGGGAGTAGCAGATACGCAGTATTTT. It yields the protein CASSSAGVADTQYF. This chain links TRBV5-1 with TRBJ2-3, with TRBD2 identical over 8 bases. The V segment lost 3 bases and the J segment 4 bases; nucleotides outside the gene matches: 4. The CDR3 runs 14 residues. CDR1 and CDR2 (germline): SGHRS, YFSETQ.

The chain couples TRBV9 to TRBJ2-1; D may be TRBD2 (5 bases). The ends were cut back, 0 bases at V and 10 bases at J, with 8 bases in the middle. The CDR3 runs to 12 residues. Looked up from germline, CDR1 is SGDLS and CDR2 is YYNGEE. CDR3 region: CASSVEEGEQFF. As DNA, the CDR3 is TGTGCCAGCAGCGTAGAAGAGGGAGAGCAGTTCTTC.

In this sample, this clone turned up a few times. The rearrangement uses TRBV18 and TRBJ2-7, with D possibly TRBD2 on 5 matching bases. Germline-derived CDR1 and CDR2 are KGHSH and LQKENI. The CDR3 consists of 13 residues. Trimming took off 8 bases at V and 2 bases at J, with 13 bases between the two ends. The DNA for the CDR3 is TGTGCCAGCGCCGGGGAGTTGGCCTACGAGCAGTACTTC. This gives the protein CASAGELAYEQYF. The whole variable domain, remainder taken from reference TRBV18 and TRBJ2-7, is NAGVMQNPRHLVRRRGQEARLRCSPMKGHSHVYWYRQLPEEGLKFMVYLQKENIIDESGMPKERFSAEFPKEGPSILRIQQVVRGDSAAYFCASAGELAYEQYFGPGTRLTVT.

V usage is TRBV6-1 and J usage is TRBJ1-3; 8 bases are a match to TRBD1. This CDR3 region has 18 residues. The V gene end was trimmed by 4 bases and the J gene end by 0 bases; junction bases not matched to a gene: 11. In germline, CDR1 is MNHNS, CDR2 SASEGT. This CDR3 is CASSGPGQVKVSGNTIYF. The CDR3 DNA reads as TGTGCCAGCAGTGGGCCGGGACAGGTGAAAGTCTCTGGAAACACCATATATTTT.

The genes are TRBV28 and TRBJ2-7, with TRBD1 matching over 10 bases. Per the germline V gene, CDR1 is MDHEN and CDR2 is SYDVKM. This CDR3 is 15 amino acids long. V was clipped by 2 bases and J by 7 bases; unmatched bases: 8. The CDR3 DNA follows: TGTGCCAGCAGTTTAATGAGACAGGGGGCTCGGGAGCAGTACTTC. It encodes CASSLMRQGAREQYF.

This rearrangement joins TRBV19 to TRBJ2-7; unclear D gene. The V end was cut by 4 bases, the J end by 3 bases, with 7 bases between. Germline values: CDR1 LNHDA, CDR2 SQIVND (reference sequence). The CDR3 extends over 12 amino acids. The CDR3 here is CASSRNSYEQYF. The CDR3 nucleotides are TGTGCCAGTAGTAGGAACAGCTACGAGCAGTACTTC.